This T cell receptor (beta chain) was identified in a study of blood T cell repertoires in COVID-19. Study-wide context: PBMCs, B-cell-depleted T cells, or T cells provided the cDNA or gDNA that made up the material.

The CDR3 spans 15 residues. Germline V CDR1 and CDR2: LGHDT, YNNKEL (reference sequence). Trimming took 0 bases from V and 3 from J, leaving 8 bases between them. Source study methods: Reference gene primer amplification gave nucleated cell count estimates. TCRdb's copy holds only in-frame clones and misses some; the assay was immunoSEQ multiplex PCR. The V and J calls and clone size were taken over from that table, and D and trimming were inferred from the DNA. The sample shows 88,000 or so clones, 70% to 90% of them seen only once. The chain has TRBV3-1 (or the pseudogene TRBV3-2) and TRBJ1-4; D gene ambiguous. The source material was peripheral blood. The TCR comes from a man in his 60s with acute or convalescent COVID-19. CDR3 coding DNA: TGTGCCAGCAGCCAAGAGGTGGAGGCTAATGAAAAACTGTTTTTT. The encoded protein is CASSQEVEANEKLFF.